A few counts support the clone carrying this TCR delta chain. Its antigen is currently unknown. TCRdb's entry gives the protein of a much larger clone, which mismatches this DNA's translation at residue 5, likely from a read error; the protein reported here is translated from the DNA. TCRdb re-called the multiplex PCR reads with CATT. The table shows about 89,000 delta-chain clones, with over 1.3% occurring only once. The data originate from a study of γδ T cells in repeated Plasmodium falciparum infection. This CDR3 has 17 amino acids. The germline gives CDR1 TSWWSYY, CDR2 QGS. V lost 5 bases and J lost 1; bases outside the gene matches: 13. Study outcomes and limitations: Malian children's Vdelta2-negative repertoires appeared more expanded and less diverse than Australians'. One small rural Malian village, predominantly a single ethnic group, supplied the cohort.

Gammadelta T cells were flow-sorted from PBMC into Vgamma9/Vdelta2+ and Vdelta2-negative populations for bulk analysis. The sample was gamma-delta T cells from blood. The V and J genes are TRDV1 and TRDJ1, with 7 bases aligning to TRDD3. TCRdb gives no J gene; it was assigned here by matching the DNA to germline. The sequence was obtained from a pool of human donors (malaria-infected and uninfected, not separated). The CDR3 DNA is TGTGCTCTTGGGAAAGAACTGGGGCTTAGGGCCACCGATAAACTCATCTTT. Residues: CALGKELGLRATDKLIF.